This TCR beta chain derives from a study of blood T cell repertoires in COVID-19. This clone was seen only once. Methods used by the authors: Counts of nucleated cells, estimated from reference gene primer amplification, were obtained. Produced via immunoSEQ multiplex PCR; TCRdb's table is partial and in-frame only. The V and J calls and clone size are taken from that table; D and trimming were inferred from the DNA. The top ten clones hold approximately 6.1% of a sample with roughly 190,000 clones, 80% to 85% of them seen once. With V trimmed by 7 bases and J by 3 bases, 7 bases remained unmatched. The CDR3 has 14 residues. Germline V gene sequence: CDR1 LGHNT, CDR2 FRNRAP.

The chain joins TRBV12-5 to TRBJ2-3, with 7 nucleotides matching TRBD2. The sequence was collected from a woman between 40 and 55 years old with acute or convalescent COVID-19. What was sequenced was peripheral blood. DNA for the CDR3: TGTGCTAGTGCCGCCTTCGGGGGGACAGATACGCAGTATTTT. This sequence encodes CASAAFGGTDTQYF.